This is a list of T cell receptor beta chains from one sample in a study of shared clonotypes between healthy human individuals. The protocol was immunoSEQ multiplex PCR, while the TCRdb copy is restricted to in-frame clones and leaves out a portion. The table lists hundreds of thousands of clones, 85% to 95% of them singletons, with approximately 25% in the top ten. The sequenced sample consisted of naive CD8+ T cells sorted from blood. These TCRs come from a man aged 25-45 years in good health. Both conserved end residues are part of each CDR3. The order of the fields is V gene, D gene, clone size, J gene, CDR3 protein, CDR3 DNA. The D gene is left open where the match is weak. Expanded clones are given a class, and other clones once, few, many or no size at all.

TRBV4-1,-,-,TRBJ1-5,CASSQVTTGNQPQHF,TGCGCCAGCAGCCAAGTTACTACTGGCAATCAGCCCCAGCATTTT
TRBV4-2,TRBD1,-,TRBJ2-7,CASAPGTGFYEQYF,TGTGCCAGCGCACCCGGGACAGGTTTCTACGAGCAGTACTTC
TRBV5-4,TRBD2,-,TRBJ2-7,CASSTLAEPYEQYF,TGTGCCAGCAGCACCCTAGCGGAGCCCTACGAGCAGTACTTC
TRBV5-5,-,-,TRBJ1-2,CASSFGFGYTF,TGTGCCAGCAGCTTTGGGTTTGGCTACACCTTC
TRBV13,-,-,TRBJ2-1,CASSPDVNEQFF,TGTGCCAGCAGCCCAGACGTAAATGAGCAGTTCTTC
TRBV9,TRBD2,-,TRBJ2-3,CASSPSGGGTDTQYF,TGTGCCAGCAGCCCAAGCGGGGGAGGGACAGATACGCAGTATTTT
TRBV11-2,-,-,TRBJ2-1,CASSLEGDRQFF,TGTGCCAGCAGCTTAGAAGGTGATCGGCAGTTCTTC
TRBV7-9,-,-,TRBJ2-5,CASSLIAGSKETQYF,TGTGCCAGCAGCTTGATTGCGGGGTCCAAAGAGACCCAGTACTTC
TRBV6-5,TRBD1,-,TRBJ2-5,CASSGDRRETQYF,TGTGCCAGCAGTGGGGACAGAAGAGAGACCCAGTACTTC
TRBV7-9,-,-,TRBJ1-1,CASIVRMNTEAFF,TGTGCCAGCATCGTAAGGATGAACACTGAAGCTTTCTTT
TRBV7-9,-,-,TRBJ2-7,CASLAEAGEQYF,TGTGCCAGCTTAGCGGAGGCGGGGGAGCAGTACTTC
TRBV5-4,-,-,TRBJ1-1,CASSLDTEAFF,TGTGCCAGCAGCTTGGACACCGAAGCTTTCTTT
TRBV2,-,once,TRBJ2-6,CASRPFSGANVLTF,TGTGCCAGCAGACCCTTCTCTGGGGCCAACGTCCTGACTTTC
TRBV2,-,-,TRBJ2-3,CASSDQAGTSTDTQYF,TGTGCCAGCAGTGATCAAGCGGGCACTAGCACAGATACGCAGTATTTT
TRBV9,-,-,TRBJ2-5,CASSVGTLTGFKETQYF,TGTGCCAGCAGCGTAGGGACCCTGACAGGTTTTAAAGAGACCCAGTACTTC
TRBV28,-,-,TRBJ1-5,CASSLRGGDQPQHF,TGTGCCAGCAGTTTAAGAGGAGGAGATCAGCCCCAGCATTTT
TRBV12-5,-,once,TRBJ1-1,CASGLGRNTEAFF,TGTGCTAGTGGTTTGGGGCGGAACACTGAAGCTTTCTTT
TRBV15,-,-,TRBJ2-1,CATSREALSSYNEQFF,TGTGCCACCAGCAGAGAGGCGTTAAGCTCCTACAATGAGCAGTTCTTC
TRBV18,-,-,TRBJ2-1,CTSSPIKSNEQFF,TGTACCAGCTCACCTATTAAGTCGAATGAGCAGTTCTTC
TRBV7-9,TRBD1,once,TRBJ1-4,CASRGDRGELFF,TGTGCCAGCAGAGGCGACAGGGGTGAACTGTTTTTT
TRBV6-5,TRBD1,-,TRBJ2-1,CASSNRGRDNEQFF,TGTGCCAGCAGCAACAGGGGCCGGGACAATGAGCAGTTCTTC
TRBV7-2,-,-,TRBJ2-2,CASSRGGERTGELFF,TGTGCCAGCAGCCGTGGCGGGGAGAGGACCGGGGAGCTGTTTTTT
TRBV4-1,-,-,TRBJ2-7,CASSHGPYEQYF,TGCGCCAGCAGCCATGGCCCCTACGAGCAGTACTTC
TRBV6-1,TRBD1,-,TRBJ1-4,CASSSTDRSNEKLFF,TGTGCCAGCAGTTCGACGGACAGGTCTAATGAAAAACTGTTTTTT
TRBV5-1,-,-,TRBJ2-7,CASQGFVDEQYF,TGCGCCAGCCAGGGGTTCGTCGACGAGCAGTACTTC
TRBV6-5,-,-,TRBJ1-1,CASRIGAMNTEAFF,TGTGCCAGCAGAATAGGGGCCATGAACACTGAAGCTTTCTTT
TRBV5-5,-,once,TRBJ1-2,CASSLVRTEDYGYTF,TGTGCCAGCAGCTTGGTCCGGACAGAAGACTATGGCTACACCTTC
TRBV27,TRBD2,-,TRBJ2-7,CASSLNGLAGEYEQYF,TGTGCCAGCAGTCTAAACGGACTAGCGGGAGAATACGAGCAGTACTTC
TRBV6-4,-,-,TRBJ2-2,CASGQGPSANTGELFF,TGTGCCAGCGGGCAGGGACCGAGCGCGAACACCGGGGAGCTGTTTTTT
TRBV7-9,-,-,TRBJ2-7,CASSLAGTHYEQYF,TGTGCCAGCAGCTTAGCGGGGACTCACTACGAGCAGTACTTC
TRBV6-5,TRBD1,-,TRBJ2-3,CASSYSGQGAGGQYF,TGTGCCAGCAGTTACTCTGGGCAGGGGGCCGGAGGGCAGTATTTT
TRBV29-1,TRBD1,-,TRBJ2-7,CSVSLGQPINEQYF,TGCAGCGTTAGTCTGGGACAGCCTATTAACGAGCAGTACTTC
TRBV19,TRBD2,-,TRBJ2-1,CASSMGGMRGFNNEQFF,TGTGCCAGTAGTATGGGAGGGATGAGGGGCTTCAACAATGAGCAGTTCTTC
TRBV5-6,-,-,TRBJ1-1,CASSFDERNTEAFF,TGTGCCAGCAGCTTCGACGAGAGGAACACTGAAGCTTTCTTT